Sequencing of this TCR beta chain was carried out in a study of Graves' ophthalmopathy and Graves' hyperthyroidism. RNA served as the template for amplifying TCR beta CDR3 regions. Second-round multiplex PCR followed a first-round RT-PCR using HTBI primers. TCRdb re-analysed the multiplex PCR reads in MiXCR, keeping a single row per CDR3 protein. The data show roughly 300,000 distinct CDR3 sequences, 17% seen once. V was cut by 5 bases and J by 5 bases, with 15 bases left in between. Germline-derived CDR1 and CDR2 are SGHVS and FQNEAQ. The CDR3 runs to 14 residues. Findings and caveats of the study: This model predicted ophthalmopathy progression (sensitivity 70.59%, specificity around 72%).

Comments on this clonotype: Its antigen remains unknown.

Sequenced: peripheral blood. The TCR was taken from an adult man with Graves' ophthalmopathy. The chain links TRBV7-8 to TRBJ2-5; possibly TRBD2 for D (5 bases). CDR3 residues: CASSIPRGRETQYF. For the CDR3, the DNA is TGTGCCAGCAGCATACCACGAGGGCGCGAGACCCAGTACTTC.